This T cell receptor beta chain was obtained from a study of shared clonotypes between healthy human individuals. Study-level background: A couple of women and a few men aged 18 to 49 served as donors. Each donor had three CD4 naive, three CD4 memory, two CD8 naive and one CD8 memory plate.

On this clone: Its target is unknown.

Original processing methods: Filtering differed for immunoSEQ, which gave only junction sequences without quality scores. The protocol was immunoSEQ multiplex PCR, while the TCRdb copy is restricted to in-frame clones and leaves out a portion. The V and J calls and clone size come from that table; D and trimming were worked out from the DNA. The data hold about 590,000 clones, with nearly 97% observed a single time. Positive CCR7 selection of CD45RO-negative cells yielded the naive CD8 cells, and terminally differentiated effector memory CD45RA+ cells were excluded. CDR3 size: 14 residues. From germline, CDR1 is SGHTA and CDR2 FQGTGA. V dropped 5 bases and J dropped 4 bases, with 12 bases sitting between them. Study-level findings and limits: Clonotypes shared by all four sorted-subset donors had higher generation probabilities than non-shared clonotypes.

The chain recombines TRBV7-3 with TRBJ1-5; the D is unclear. This receptor was obtained from a woman in her thirties in good health. The sequenced material came from naive CD8+ T cells sorted from blood. In DNA form, the CDR3 reads TGTGCCAGCAGCCGCCGAGGCTCTAATCAGCCCCAGCATTTT. Translating gives CASSRRGSNQPQHF.